The entry below describes one TCR beta chain. The data derive from a study of blood T cells in healthy people across ages. J was trimmed by 5 bases and V by 4 bases; bases with no gene match: 5. The CDR3 loop spans 16 amino acids. Germline CDR1 reads SEHNR; CDR2 reads FQNEAQ (reference sequence). A second 7 to 11 cycle PCR used barcoded and J-beta primers. TCRdb reprocessed the 5' RACE reads with MiXCR, giving one entry per CDR3 protein. The table records some 900,000 distinct CDR3 sequences, about 48% of them present only once. The receptor's source is a man under 40 in good health. V is TRBV7-9 and J is TRBJ2-2; 12 nucleotides agree with TRBD1. The sequenced sample consisted of blood. The CDR3 nucleotides read TGTGCCAGCAGCTCCCGGGACAGGGGGCAAACCGGGGAGCTGTTTTTT. It yields the protein CASSSRDRGQTGELFF.